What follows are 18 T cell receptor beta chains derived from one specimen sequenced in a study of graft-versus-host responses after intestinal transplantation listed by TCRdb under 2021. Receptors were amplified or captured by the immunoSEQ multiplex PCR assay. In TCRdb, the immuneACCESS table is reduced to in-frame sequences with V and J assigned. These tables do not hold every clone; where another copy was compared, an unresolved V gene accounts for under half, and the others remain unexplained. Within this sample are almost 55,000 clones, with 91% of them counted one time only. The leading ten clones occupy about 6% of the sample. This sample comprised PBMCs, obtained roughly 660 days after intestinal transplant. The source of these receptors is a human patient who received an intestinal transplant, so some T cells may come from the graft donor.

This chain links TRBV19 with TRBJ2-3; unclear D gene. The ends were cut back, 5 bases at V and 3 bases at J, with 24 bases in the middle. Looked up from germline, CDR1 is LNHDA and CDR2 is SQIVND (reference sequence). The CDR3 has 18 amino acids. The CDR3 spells CASSPITLPSTQTDTQYF. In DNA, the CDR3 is TGTGCCAGTAGTCCGATCACTCTGCCTTCAACTCAGACAGATACGCAGTATTTT.

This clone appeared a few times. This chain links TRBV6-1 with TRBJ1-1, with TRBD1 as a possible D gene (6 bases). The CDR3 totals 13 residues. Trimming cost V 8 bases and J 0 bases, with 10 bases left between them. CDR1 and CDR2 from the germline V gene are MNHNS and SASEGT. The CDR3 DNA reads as TGTGCCAGCGGGGGGCTTTTGAACACTGAAGCTTTCTTT. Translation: CASGGLLNTEAFF.

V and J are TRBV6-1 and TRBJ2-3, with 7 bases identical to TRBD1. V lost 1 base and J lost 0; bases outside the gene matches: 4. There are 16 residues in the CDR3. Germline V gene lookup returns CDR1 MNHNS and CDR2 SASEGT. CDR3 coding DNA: TGTGCCAGCAGTGAAGAGGGGGCGCCGAGCACAGATACGCAGTATTTT. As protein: CASSEEGAPSTDTQYF.

The CDR3 DNA is TGCAGCGTCGTACTAGCGCCCGATAGCACAGATACGCAGTATTTT. Protein: CSVVLAPDSTDTQYF. The rearrangement links TRBV29-1 to TRBJ2-3; 7 bases fit TRBD2. The germline V gene encodes CDR1 SQVTM and CDR2 ANQGSEA. The CDR3 is 15 amino acids. The ends lost 6 bases at V and 0 bases at J; junction bases unmatched: 9.

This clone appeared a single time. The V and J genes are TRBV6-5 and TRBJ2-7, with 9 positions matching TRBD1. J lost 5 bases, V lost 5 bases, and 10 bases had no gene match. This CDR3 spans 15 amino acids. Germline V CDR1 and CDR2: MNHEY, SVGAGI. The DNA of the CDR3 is TGTGCCAGCAGTCACCGTCCCGGGACAGGGCACGAGCAGTACTTC. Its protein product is CASSHRPGTGHEQYF.

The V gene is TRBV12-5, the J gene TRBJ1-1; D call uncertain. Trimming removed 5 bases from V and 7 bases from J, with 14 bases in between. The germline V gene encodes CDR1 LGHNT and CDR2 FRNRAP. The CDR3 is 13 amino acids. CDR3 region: CASGPRTTSEAFF. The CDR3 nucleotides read TGTGCTAGTGGTCCGCGAACGACCAGTGAAGCTTTCTTT.

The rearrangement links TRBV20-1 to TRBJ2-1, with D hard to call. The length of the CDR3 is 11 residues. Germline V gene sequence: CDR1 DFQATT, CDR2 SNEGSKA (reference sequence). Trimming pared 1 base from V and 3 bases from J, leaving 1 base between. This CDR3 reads CSARGYNEQFF. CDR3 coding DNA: TGCAGTGCTAGAGGCTACAATGAGCAGTTCTTC.

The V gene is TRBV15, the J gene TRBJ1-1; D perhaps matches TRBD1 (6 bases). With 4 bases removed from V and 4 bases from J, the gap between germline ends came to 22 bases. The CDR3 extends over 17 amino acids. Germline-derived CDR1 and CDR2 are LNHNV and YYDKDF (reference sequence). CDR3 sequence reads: CATSKPSGGGHGTEAFF. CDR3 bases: TGTGCCACCAGCAAACCCTCGGGAGGGGGGCACGGCACTGAAGCTTTCTTT.

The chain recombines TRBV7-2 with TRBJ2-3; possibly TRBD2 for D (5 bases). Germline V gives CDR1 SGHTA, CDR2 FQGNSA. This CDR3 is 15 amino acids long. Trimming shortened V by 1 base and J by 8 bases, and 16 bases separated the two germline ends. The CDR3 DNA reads TGTGCCAGCAGCTTAGAGCTCCGCCAAGGAGGTACGCAGTATTTT. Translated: CASSLELRQGGTQYF.

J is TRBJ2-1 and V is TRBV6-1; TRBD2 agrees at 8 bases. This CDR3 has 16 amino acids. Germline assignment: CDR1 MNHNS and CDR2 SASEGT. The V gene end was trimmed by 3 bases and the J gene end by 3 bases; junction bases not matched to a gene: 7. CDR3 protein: CASSDRGGLLYNEQFF. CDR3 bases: TGTGCCAGCAGTGACCGGGGGGGCCTACTCTACAATGAGCAGTTCTTC.

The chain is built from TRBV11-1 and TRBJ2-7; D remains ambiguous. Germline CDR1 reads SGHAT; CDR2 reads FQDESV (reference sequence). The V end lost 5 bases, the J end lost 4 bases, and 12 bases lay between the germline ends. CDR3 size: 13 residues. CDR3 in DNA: TGTGCCAGCAGCAGCCGACTCCATTACGAGCAGTACTTC. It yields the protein CASSSRLHYEQYF.

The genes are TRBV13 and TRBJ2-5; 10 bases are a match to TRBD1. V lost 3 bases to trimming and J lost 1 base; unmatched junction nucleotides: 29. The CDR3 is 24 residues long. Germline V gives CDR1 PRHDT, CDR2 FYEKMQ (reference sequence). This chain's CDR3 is CASSFTRDRGQPWRIKDFQETQYF. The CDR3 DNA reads TGTGCCAGCAGCTTTACTCGGGACAGGGGACAACCGTGGCGAATAAAAGATTTCCAAGAGACCCAGTACTTC.

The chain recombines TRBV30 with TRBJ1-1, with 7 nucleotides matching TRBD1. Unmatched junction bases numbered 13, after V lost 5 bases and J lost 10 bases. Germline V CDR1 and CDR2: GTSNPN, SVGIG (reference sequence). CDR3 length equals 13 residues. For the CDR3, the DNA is TGTGCCTGGGGGACAGAGGGGGCTGTCGGAGCTTTCTTT. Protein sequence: CAWGTEGAVGAFF.

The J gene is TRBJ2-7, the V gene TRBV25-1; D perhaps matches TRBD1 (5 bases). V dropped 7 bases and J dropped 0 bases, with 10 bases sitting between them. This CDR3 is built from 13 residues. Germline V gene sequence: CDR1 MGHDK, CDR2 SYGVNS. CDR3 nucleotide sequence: TGTGCCAGCATAGGGGCGACCTCCTACGAGCAGTACTTC. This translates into CASIGATSYEQYF.

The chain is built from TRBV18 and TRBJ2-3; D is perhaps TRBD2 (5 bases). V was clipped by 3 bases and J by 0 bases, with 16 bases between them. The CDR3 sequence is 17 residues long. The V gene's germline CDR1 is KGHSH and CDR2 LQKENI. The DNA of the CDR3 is TGTGCCAGCTCACCGCCGAGGGTCCGGGGAAGCACAGATACGCAGTATTTT. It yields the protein CASSPPRVRGSTDTQYF.

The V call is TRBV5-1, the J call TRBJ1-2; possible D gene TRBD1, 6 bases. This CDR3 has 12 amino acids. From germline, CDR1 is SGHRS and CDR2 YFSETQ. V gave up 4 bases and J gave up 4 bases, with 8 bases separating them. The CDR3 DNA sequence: TGCGCCAGCAGCGGACAGCCCTATGGCTACACCTTC. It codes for CASSGQPYGYTF. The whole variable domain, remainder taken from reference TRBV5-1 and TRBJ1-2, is KAGVTQTPRYLIKTRGQQVTLSCSPISGHRSVSWYQQTPGQGLQFLFEYFSETQRNKGNFPGRFSGRQFSNSRSEMNVSTLELGDSALYLCASSGQPYGYTFGSGTRLTVV.

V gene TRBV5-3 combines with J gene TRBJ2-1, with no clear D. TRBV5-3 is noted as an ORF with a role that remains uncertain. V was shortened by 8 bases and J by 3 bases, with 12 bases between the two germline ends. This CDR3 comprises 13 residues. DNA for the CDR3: TGTGCCAGCAGCCTGGACCACTACAATGAGCAGTTCTTC. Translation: CASSLDHYNEQFF.

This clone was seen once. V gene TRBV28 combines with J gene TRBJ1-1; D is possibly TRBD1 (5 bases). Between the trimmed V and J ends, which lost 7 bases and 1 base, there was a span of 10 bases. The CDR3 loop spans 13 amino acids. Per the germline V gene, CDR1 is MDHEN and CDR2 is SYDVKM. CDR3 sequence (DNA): TGTGCCAGCACATACAGGCAGAACACTGAAGCTTTCTTT. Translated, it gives CASTYRQNTEAFF. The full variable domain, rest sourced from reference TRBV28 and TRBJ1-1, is DVKVTQSSRYLVKRTGEKVFLECVQDMDHENMFWYRQDPGLGLRLIYFSYDVKMKEKGDIPEGYSVSREKKERFSLILESASTNQTSMYLCASTYRQNTEAFFGQGTRLTVV.